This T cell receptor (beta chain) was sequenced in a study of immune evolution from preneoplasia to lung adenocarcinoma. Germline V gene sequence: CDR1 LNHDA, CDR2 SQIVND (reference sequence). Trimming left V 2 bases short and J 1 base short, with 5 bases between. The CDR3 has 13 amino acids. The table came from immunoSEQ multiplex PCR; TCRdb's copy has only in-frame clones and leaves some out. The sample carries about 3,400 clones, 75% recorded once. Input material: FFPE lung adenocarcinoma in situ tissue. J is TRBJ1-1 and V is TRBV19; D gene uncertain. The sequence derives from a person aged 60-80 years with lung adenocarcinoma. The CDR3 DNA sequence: TGTGCCAGTAGTATACAGGAGAACACTGAAGCTTTCTTT. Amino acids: CASSIQENTEAFF.